The 18 T cell receptor beta chains in this list originate from one sample, sequenced in a study of glioma-infiltrating T cells after dendritic cell vaccination. Assay used: immunoSEQ multiplex PCR; TCRdb lists only in-frame clones, some missing. The sample carries 110,000 or so clones, 90% recorded once. As for time point: after dendritic cell vaccination, including at tumor progression/relapse. Specimen: blood, collected after dendritic cell vaccination. These receptors were collected from a human donor with glioblastoma.

This clone came up a few times. The chain has TRBV9 and TRBJ1-1, with no clear D. The ends were cut back, 3 bases at V and 0 bases at J, with 3 bases in the middle. Germline CDR1 is SGDLS and CDR2 is YYNGEE. The CDR3 totals 12 residues. The CDR3 DNA reads as TGTGCCAGCAGCGGAGTGAACACTGAAGCTTTCTTT. Its translation: CASSGVNTEAFF.

The gene calls are TRBV7-3 and TRBJ2-5, with D tentatively TRBD1 (6 bases). The CDR3 totals 13 residues. Per the germline V gene, CDR1 is SGHTA and CDR2 is FQGTGA. V lost 3 bases, J lost 2 bases, and 7 bases lay in between. The CDR3 here is CASSLDRQETQYF. CDR3 in DNA: TGTGCCAGCAGCTTGGACAGACAAGAGACCCAGTACTTC.

The chain uses TRBV2 and TRBJ2-7; 7 positions match TRBD1. Trimming at V came to 8 bases and at J to 3 bases, leaving 4 bases not matched to a gene. Germline V gives CDR1 SNHLY, CDR2 FYNNEI. The length of the CDR3 is 12 residues. The CDR3 reads CASGRQGYEQYF. The CDR3 nucleotides are TGTGCCAGCGGTCGACAGGGCTACGAGCAGTACTTC.

DNA for the CDR3: TGTGCCAGCTCTGGGGGGAATGGCTACACCTTC. Translating gives CASSGGNGYTF. V is TRBV6-5 and J is TRBJ1-2, with D maybe TRBD1 (5 bases). The CDR3 loop spans 11 amino acids. Per germline, CDR1 MNHEY and CDR2 SVGAGI. V lost 8 bases to trimming and J lost 6 bases, with 10 bases between them.

The chain joins TRBV7-8 to TRBJ2-5; D is unresolved. The closer fit of TRBJ2-7 to the DNA end suggests the J call may be wrong. This CDR3 comprises 14 residues. CDR1 and CDR2 from the germline V gene are SGHVS and FQNEAQ. The CDR3 loop is CASSLANMNPEQYF. Written as DNA, the CDR3 is TGTGCCAGCAGCTTAGCGAATATGAATCCCGAGCAGTACTTC.

This chain joins TRBV2 and TRBJ1-1, with a weak D call TRBD1 (6 bases). The CDR3 runs to 13 residues. Trimming took off 6 bases at V and 4 bases at J, with 12 bases between the two ends. Germline lookup yields CDR1 SNHLY and CDR2 FYNNEI. The CDR3 DNA sequence: TGTGCCAGCAGCCTCAGGGGTGGCACTGAAGCTTTCTTT. Its protein is CASSLRGGTEAFF.

The CDR3 loop is CASSIDSGTRNEQYF. CDR3 nucleotide sequence: TGTGCCAGTAGTATTGACTCCGGGACAAGGAACGAGCAGTACTTC. V and J are TRBV19 and TRBJ2-7, with TRBD1 as a possible D gene (6 bases). The ends were cut back, 3 bases at V and 5 bases at J, with 17 bases in the middle. Germline CDR1 LNHDA, CDR2 SQIVND (reference sequence). This CDR3 is 15 amino acids long.

This clone was found a few times. The chain recombines TRBV6-1 with TRBJ1-5, with 7 bases lining up with TRBD1. From germline, CDR1 is MNHNS and CDR2 SASEGT. V trimming: 6 bases; J trimming: 5 bases; junction bases outside the gene matches: 7. This CDR3 has 14 amino acids. CDR3 protein: CASSTNRGDQPQHF. The CDR3 DNA reads as TGTGCCAGCAGCACCAACAGGGGAGATCAGCCCCAGCATTTT.

V gene TRBV30 combines with J gene TRBJ1-2; D might be TRBD1 (6 bases). The CDR3 contains 15 residues. The V end was cut by 0 bases, the J end by 2 bases, with 13 bases between. Germline V gene data show CDR1 as GTSNPN and CDR2 as SVGIG (reference sequence). The CDR3 spells CAWSVSGAGNYGYTF. CDR3 bases: TGTGCCTGGAGTGTATCAGGGGCAGGGAACTATGGCTACACCTTC.

This sequence joins TRBV7-3 and TRBJ2-1; 7 bases match TRBD2. V lost 6 bases and J lost 3; bases outside the gene matches: 5. The CDR3 length is 14 residues. Germline-derived CDR1 and CDR2 are SGHTA and FQGTGA. The CDR3 DNA reads as TGTGCCAGCAGTAACGGGGGGTTCTACAATGAGCAGTTCTTC. It encodes CASSNGGFYNEQFF.

The gene calls are TRBV2 and TRBJ1-1; D ambiguous. V was shortened by 1 base and J by 6 bases, with 6 bases between the two germline ends. Germline V lookup: CDR1 SNHLY, CDR2 FYNNEI. The CDR3 is made up of 12 amino acids. The CDR3 sequence is CASSEVAAEAFF. CDR3 sequence (DNA): TGTGCCAGCAGTGAAGTCGCAGCTGAAGCTTTCTTT.

In this sample, this clone turned up once. The chain has TRBV7-5 and TRBJ2-7; the table's D call, TRBD1, has no DNA check behind it. TRBV7-5 is noted as a pseudogene. This CDR3 is built from 14 residues. This CDR3 is CARSQTGGGPEQYF. The CDR3 DNA follows: TGTGCCAGAAGCCAAACAGGGGGCGGCCCGGAGCAGTACTTC.

There are a few counts of this clone. The chain employs TRBV5-8 and TRBJ1-3, with TRBD1 as a possible D gene (6 bases). Trimming pared 2 bases from V and 0 bases from J, leaving 9 bases between. The CDR3 spans 15 residues. Germline lookup yields CDR1 SGHTS and CDR2 YDEGEE. This chain's CDR3 is CASSFRGASGNTIYF. The CDR3 coding sequence is TGTGCCAGCAGCTTTCGGGGGGCCTCTGGAAACACCATATATTTT.

The rearrangement uses TRBV11-2 and TRBJ2-7, with D unclear. CDR1 and CDR2 (germline): SGHAT, FQNNGV. V lost 0 bases, J lost 0 bases, and 12 bases lay in between. The CDR3 consists of 16 residues. The CDR3 region is CASSLDSYGVSYEQYF. In DNA form, the CDR3 reads TGTGCCAGCAGCTTAGATTCCTACGGAGTCTCCTACGAGCAGTACTTC.

A word on this clone: Other nucleotide sequences in the sample specify the same CDR3. The rearrangement links TRBV4-1 to TRBJ2-2, with unresolved D. Trimming left V 2 bases short and J 3 bases short, with 4 bases between. Germline assignment: CDR1 MGHRA and CDR2 YSYEKL. This CDR3 has 13 amino acids. In nucleotides, the CDR3 is TGCGCCAGCAGCCAAAGAGACACCGGGGAGCTGTTTTTT. Amino acid sequence: CASSQRDTGELFF.

The chain joins TRBV19 to TRBJ1-2, with 12 positions matching TRBD1. Germline CDR1 LNHDA, CDR2 SQIVND (reference sequence). The CDR3 has 15 amino acids. V lost 6 bases to trimming and J lost 4 bases; unmatched junction nucleotides: 6. The CDR3 DNA is TGTGCCAGTAGCGGGGACAGGGGGCGAAGCTATGGCTACACCTTC. Its translation is CASSGDRGRSYGYTF.

The chain has TRBV7-9 and TRBJ1-2; maybe TRBD1 (5 bases). Per germline, CDR1 SEHNR and CDR2 FQNEAQ (reference sequence). This CDR3 spans 13 amino acids. Trimming removed 6 bases from V and 5 bases from J, with 13 bases in between. As DNA, the CDR3 is TGTGCCAGCAGTCCTTCAGGGTCTTATGGCTACACCTTC. Translated: CASSPSGSYGYTF.

The chain recombines TRBV7-8 with TRBJ1-5, with a weak D call TRBD1 (5 bases). V was pared by 0 bases and J by 9 bases, with 12 bases between. The CDR3 contains 14 residues. Germline V gene sequence: CDR1 SGHVS, CDR2 FQNEAQ. The CDR3 bases are TGTGCCAGCAGCTTAGCGTTGGGGGGACGGCCCCAGCATTTT. Protein product: CASSLALGGRPQHF.